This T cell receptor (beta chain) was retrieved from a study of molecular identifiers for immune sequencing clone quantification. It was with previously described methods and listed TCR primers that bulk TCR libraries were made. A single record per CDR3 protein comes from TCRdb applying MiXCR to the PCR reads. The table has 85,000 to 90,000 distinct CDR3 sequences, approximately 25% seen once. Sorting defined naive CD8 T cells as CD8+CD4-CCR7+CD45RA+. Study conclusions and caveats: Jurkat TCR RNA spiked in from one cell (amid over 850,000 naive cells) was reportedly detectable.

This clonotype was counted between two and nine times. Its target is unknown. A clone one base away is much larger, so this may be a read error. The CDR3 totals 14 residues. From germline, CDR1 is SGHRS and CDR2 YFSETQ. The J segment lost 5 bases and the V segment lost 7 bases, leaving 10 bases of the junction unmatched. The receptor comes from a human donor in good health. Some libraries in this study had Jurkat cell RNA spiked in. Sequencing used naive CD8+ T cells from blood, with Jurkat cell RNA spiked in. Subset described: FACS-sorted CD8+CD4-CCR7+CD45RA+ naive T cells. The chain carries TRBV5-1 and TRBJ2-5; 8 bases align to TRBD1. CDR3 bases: TGCGCCAGCCAACGGACAGGGCCGTATGAGACCCAGTACTTC. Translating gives CASQRTGPYETQYF.